The present entry profiles one T cell receptor beta chain with its context. These data are taken from a study of T cell responses to AZD1222 COVID-19 vaccine. The CDR3 has 12 amino acids. TCRdb keeps only in-frame clones here, not all; method: immunoSEQ multiplex PCR. In the table there are just over 150,000 clones, 90% to 95% of which are singletons. The rearrangement joins TRBV7-5 to TRBJ2-2; the table names TRBD1, a call not compared with the DNA. TRBV7-5 constitutes a pseudogene. The sequencing here drew on peripheral blood, taken 28 days after the second AZD1222 dose. This sequence was found in an adult who received the AZD1222 COVID-19 vaccine. DNA of the CDR3: TGTGCCAGAAGCCAGGGCCCCCGCGGGCTGTTTTTT. Protein sequence: CARSQGPRGLFF.